The 19 T cell receptor beta chains below come from one sample, sequenced in a study of T cells in Graves' hyperthyroidism and ophthalmopathy. RNA transcripts yielded amplified TCR beta CDR3 regions. A first-round RT-PCR of the TCR CDR3 used the HTBI primer set. TCRdb recomputed calls from the multiplex PCR reads with MiXCR, one row per CDR3 protein. The sample lists fewer than 900,000 distinct CDR3 sequences, 16% occurring once. Material for sequencing was blood. The receptor source for this set is a man between 18 and 29 years old with Graves' hyperthyroidism.

The table lists this clonotype with a few counts. J is TRBJ2-3 and V is TRBV15, with 7 bases identical to TRBD1. The length of the CDR3 is 15 residues. The germline V gene encodes CDR1 LNHNV and CDR2 YYDKDF (reference sequence). V lost 3 bases and J lost 6; bases outside the gene matches: 9. The CDR3 bases are TGTGCCACCAGCAGGACAGGGCCCATGGGGGATACGCAGTATTTT. Residues: CATSRTGPMGDTQYF.

Ten or more counts support this clonotype. The V and J genes are TRBV6-1 and TRBJ2-3; tentatively, D is TRBD1 or TRBD2 (5 bases each). The CDR3 is 14 amino acids. Germline CDR1 and CDR2: MNHNS and SASEGT. The germline V and J ends were trimmed by 6 bases and 2 bases, with 12 bases remaining between them. This CDR3 is CASSHRGYTDTQYF. Here the CDR3 DNA reads TGTGCCAGCAGCCATCGGGGCTACACAGATACGCAGTATTTT.

Note on this clonotype: The CDR3 end shows no conserved phenylalanine or tryptophan, and so a read error is likely. For the CDR3, the DNA is TGTGCCATCACGTCCCGGGAGGCGATCTGCTACAATGAGCAGTTCGTC. It yields the protein CAITSREAICYNEQFV. The rearrangement uses TRBV10-3 and TRBJ2-1, with 7 bases fitting TRBD2. The CDR3 has 16 amino acids. Trimming at V came to 7 bases and at J to 3 bases, leaving 12 bases not matched to a gene. Germline loops: CDR1 ENHRY, CDR2 SYGVKD.

The chain recombines TRBV18 with TRBJ2-2; 8 bases line up with TRBD2. V shed 6 bases, J shed 1 base, and the junction held 10 bases outside the gene matches. The germline CDR1 and CDR2 sequences are KGHSH and LQKENI. This CDR3 spans 17 amino acids. Here the CDR3 DNA reads TGTGCCAGCTCCCCGACCAGACTAGCGATGAACACCGGGGAGCTGTTTTTT. It yields the protein CASSPTRLAMNTGELFF.

The chain is built from TRBV19 and TRBJ2-2; D perhaps matches TRBD1 (6 bases). The CDR3 is 14 residues long. Trimming left V 3 bases short and J 6 bases short, with 11 bases between. Germline loops: CDR1 LNHDA, CDR2 SQIVND (reference sequence). This chain's CDR3 is CASSIQGGSGELFF. The CDR3 DNA reads as TGTGCCAGTAGTATTCAAGGGGGATCCGGGGAGCTGTTTTTT.

This clonotype showed up many times. The V and J genes are TRBV20-1 and TRBJ2-7; D unclear. Trimming removed 5 bases from V and 3 bases from J, with 5 bases in between. Germline V gives CDR1 DFQATT, CDR2 SNEGSKA (reference sequence). This CDR3 region has 10 residues. The CDR3 coding sequence is TGCAGTGCTCAATACTACGAGCAGTACTTC. Protein sequence: CSAQYYEQYF.

The V gene is TRBV24-1, the J gene TRBJ2-3; 8 bases are shared with TRBD2. The CDR3 loop spans 16 amino acids. CDR1 and CDR2 (germline): KGHDR, SFDVKD. The J segment lost 7 bases and the V segment lost 7 bases, leaving 15 bases of the junction unmatched. CDR3 loop: CATSSTAGLVSHTQYF. The CDR3 DNA is TGTGCCACCAGCTCCACCGCGGGACTAGTCTCGCATACGCAGTATTTT.

The rearrangement uses TRBV11-2 and TRBJ2-1; 9 bases are a match to TRBD2. The ends lost 5 bases at V and 0 bases at J; junction bases unmatched: 14. Per the germline V gene, CDR1 is SGHAT and CDR2 is FQNNGV. This CDR3 is built from 19 residues. This CDR3 reads CASSQLGPSGASSYNEQFF. The CDR3 DNA reads as TGTGCCAGCAGCCAACTGGGACCTAGCGGGGCAAGCTCCTACAATGAGCAGTTCTTC.

This clonotype has a single count. V is TRBV27 and J is TRBJ2-1; 7 nucleotides match TRBD2. V was clipped by 8 bases and J by 1 base; unmatched bases: 5. The germline V gene encodes CDR1 MNHEY and CDR2 SMNVEV (reference sequence). This CDR3 contains 14 residues. The CDR3 sequence: CASGLGLSYNEQFF. CDR3 coding DNA: TGTGCCAGCGGACTGGGACTATCCTACAATGAGCAGTTCTTC.

This clonotype was seen repeatedly, ten times or more. The genes are TRBV2 and TRBJ2-5; 7 bases match TRBD1. Germline values: CDR1 SNHLY, CDR2 FYNNEI. The CDR3 is 14 amino acids. Unmatched junction bases numbered 6, after V lost 7 bases and J lost 1 base. The CDR3 region has the DNA TGTGCCAGCACTCCCGGGACAGTCCAAGAGACCCAGTACTTC. It translates to CASTPGTVQETQYF.

The chain has TRBV27 and TRBJ1-1; D not certain. CDR1 is MNHEY and CDR2 is SMNVEV in the germline V gene (reference sequence). This CDR3 contains 17 residues. The ends were cut back, 2 bases at V and 6 bases at J, with 22 bases in the middle. The CDR3 sequence is CASSLHRTKTKSPEAFF. CDR3 sequence (DNA): TGTGCCAGCAGTTTACATCGTACCAAGACAAAGTCGCCTGAAGCTTTCTTT.

Note on this clonotype: The junction does not match germline at one end; this may be a read error. CDR3 region: CASSSGTPVGSAF. The DNA of the CDR3 is TGTGCCAGCAGCTCGGGGACGCCTGTGGGGTCCGCCTTC. This rearrangement joins TRBV5-6 to TRBJ1-2, with D possibly matching TRBD1 (5 bases). The CDR3 is 13 residues long. Germline CDR1 and CDR2: SGHDT and YYEEEE.

This clonotype occurred a few times. The chain is built from TRBV6-2 or TRBV6-3 and TRBJ2-1, with 8 bases fitting TRBD2. Germline loops: CDR1 MNHEY, CDR2 SVGEGT. With 6 bases clipped from V and 7 bases from J, the junction kept 11 bases outside the gene matches. There are 15 residues in the CDR3. CDR3 nucleotides: TGTGCCAGCAGCCACGGGGGGGCAGGTTATAATGAGCAGTTCTTC. Its translation is CASSHGGAGYNEQFF.

There are many counts of this clonotype. The chain couples TRBV27 to TRBJ2-7; TRBD2 might be the D (5 bases). This CDR3 is 15 amino acids long. Germline V gives CDR1 MNHEY, CDR2 SMNVEV (reference sequence). V was pared by 5 bases and J by 5 bases, with 19 bases between. In DNA, the CDR3 is TGTGCCAGCAGTCTCGCCCTGGCTCCGGGAAACGAGCAGTACTTC. Its translation: CASSLALAPGNEQYF.

The rearrangement links TRBV7-2 to TRBJ2-7; no firm D call. Germline-derived CDR1 and CDR2 are SGHTA and FQGNSA. The CDR3 length is 13 residues. Trimming pared 5 bases from V and 5 bases from J, leaving 13 bases between. The CDR3 spells CASSETTLHEQYF. The CDR3 nucleotides read TGTGCCAGCAGCGAGACCACCCTCCACGAGCAGTACTTC. Variable domain in full (rest from reference TRBV7-2 and TRBJ2-7): GAGVSQSPSNKVTEKGKDVELRCDPISGHTALYWYRQSLGQGLEFLIYFQGNSAPDKSGLPSDRFSAERTGGSVSTLTIQRTQQEDSAVYLCASSETTLHEQYFGPGTRLTVT.

This clonotype was counted many times. The chain has TRBV24-1 and TRBJ2-6, with D possibly TRBD2 on 7 matching bases. V lost 4 bases, J lost 4 bases, and 13 bases lay in between. Germline V gene lookup returns CDR1 KGHDR and CDR2 SFDVKD. CDR3 length: 16 amino acids. In nucleotides, the CDR3 is TGTGCCACCAGTGAAGCGGGACAAGCCGGGGCCAACGTCCTGACTTTC. It specifies CATSEAGQAGANVLTF.

A word on this clonotype: A much larger clone lies one base from this, so it may be a read error. V usage is TRBV11-3 and J usage is TRBJ2-1; D is unresolved. Looked up from germline, CDR1 is SGHNT and CDR2 is YENEEA. The CDR3 runs to 14 residues. V was trimmed by 1 base and J by 10 bases, leaving 14 bases between them. CDR3 sequence: CASSLGLQRLEQFF. The CDR3 DNA is TGTGCCAGCAGCTTAGGTCTACAGCGCCTAGAGCAGTTCTTC.

The V and J genes are TRBV7-9 and TRBJ2-1; D gene uncertain. This CDR3 has 12 amino acids. V was trimmed by 6 bases and J by 6 bases, leaving 9 bases between them. Germline-derived CDR1 and CDR2 are SEHNR and FQNEAQ (reference sequence). DNA of the CDR3: TGTGCCAGCAGTCCCGAATTCAATGAGCAGTTCTTC. Translation gives CASSPEFNEQFF.

The chain recombines TRBV9 with TRBJ2-1; 10 bases fit TRBD2. The V and J ends lost 3 bases and 1 base, in that order; junction bases with no gene match: 4. Germline V gene sequence: CDR1 SGDLS, CDR2 YYNGEE. The CDR3 covers 16 residues. CDR3 sequence: CASSGQLAGSYNEQFF. CDR3 in DNA: TGTGCCAGCAGCGGACAACTAGCGGGATCCTACAATGAGCAGTTCTTC.